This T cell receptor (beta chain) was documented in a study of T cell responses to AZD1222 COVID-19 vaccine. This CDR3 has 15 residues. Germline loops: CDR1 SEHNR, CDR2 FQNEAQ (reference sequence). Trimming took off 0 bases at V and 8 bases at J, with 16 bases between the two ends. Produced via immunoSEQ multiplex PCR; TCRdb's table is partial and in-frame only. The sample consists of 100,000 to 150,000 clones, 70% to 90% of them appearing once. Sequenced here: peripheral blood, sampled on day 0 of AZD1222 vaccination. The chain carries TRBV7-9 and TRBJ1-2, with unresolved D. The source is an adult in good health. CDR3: CASSLARGENYGYTF. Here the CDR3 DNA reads TGTGCCAGCAGCTTAGCGCGAGGAGAAAATTACGGCTACACCTTC.